The 6 T cell receptor beta chains below all came from one sample that was sequenced in a study of blood T cell repertoires in COVID-19. Sequencing was performed with immunoSEQ multiplex PCR; in TCRdb, only in-frame clones are kept and a portion is missing. The profile shows roughly 250,000 clones, roughly 91% of them singletons. The sequencing input was PBMCs or T cells enriched from blood (not recorded which). These receptor sequences come from a middle-aged woman with acute COVID-19.

This chain uses TRBV7-2 with TRBJ1-1, with a tentative D call TRBD1 (5 bases). Germline loops: CDR1 SGHTA, CDR2 FQGNSA. CDR3 length equals 14 residues. V gave up 5 bases and J gave up 0 bases, with 10 bases separating them. The CDR3 is CASSHGTLNTEAFF. DNA of the CDR3: TGTGCCAGCAGCCACGGGACTCTGAACACTGAAGCTTTCTTT.

The chain links TRBV18 to TRBJ2-1, with D possibly matching TRBD2 (7 bases). Germline V CDR1 and CDR2: KGHSH, LQKENI. Trimming cost V 0 bases and J 2 bases, with 11 bases left between them. The CDR3 extends over 16 amino acids. CDR3: CASSPPIGGAYNEQFF. The CDR3 DNA follows: TGTGCCAGCTCACCACCGATAGGGGGGGCCTACAATGAGCAGTTCTTC.

This sequence joins TRBV15 and TRBJ1-2; D might be TRBD1 (6 bases). Germline V lookup: CDR1 LNHNV, CDR2 YYDKDF (reference sequence). V lost 0 bases and J lost 7, with 15 bases in between. This CDR3 is built from 15 residues. The CDR3 DNA sequence: TGTGCCACCAGCAGAGATCGGACAGCCGCGGGTGGCTACACCTTC. Encoded protein: CATSRDRTAAGGYTF.

DNA for the CDR3: TGCGCCAGCAGCCAGACGGACAGGGGTAGATCCTATAATTCACCCCTCCACTTT. Protein: CASSQTDRGRSYNSPLHF. The V gene is TRBV4-1, the J gene TRBJ1-6; TRBD1 matches 9 bases. CDR3 size: 18 residues. Germline loops: CDR1 MGHRA, CDR2 YSYEKL. V lost 3 bases and J lost 1; bases outside the gene matches: 7.

The chain employs TRBV9 and TRBJ2-5, with 8 nucleotides matching TRBD1. CDR3 length equals 16 residues. V was pared by 3 bases and J by 5 bases, with 12 bases of the junction left unmatched. The V gene's germline CDR1 is SGDLS and CDR2 YYNGEE. The CDR3 spells CASSALPGGAGETQYF. The CDR3, as DNA: TGTGCCAGCAGCGCACTTCCAGGGGGCGCCGGGGAGACCCAGTACTTC.

This clone was seen just once. The gene calls are TRBV27 and TRBJ1-3; unclear D gene. This CDR3 contains 16 residues. The germline V gene has CDR1 MNHEY and CDR2 SMNVEV (reference sequence). The V end lost 5 bases, the J end lost 0 bases, and 14 bases lay between the germline ends. The CDR3 region is CASSLSALNSGNTIYF. CDR3 in DNA: TGTGCCAGCAGTCTAAGCGCCCTCAACTCTGGAAACACCATATATTTT.